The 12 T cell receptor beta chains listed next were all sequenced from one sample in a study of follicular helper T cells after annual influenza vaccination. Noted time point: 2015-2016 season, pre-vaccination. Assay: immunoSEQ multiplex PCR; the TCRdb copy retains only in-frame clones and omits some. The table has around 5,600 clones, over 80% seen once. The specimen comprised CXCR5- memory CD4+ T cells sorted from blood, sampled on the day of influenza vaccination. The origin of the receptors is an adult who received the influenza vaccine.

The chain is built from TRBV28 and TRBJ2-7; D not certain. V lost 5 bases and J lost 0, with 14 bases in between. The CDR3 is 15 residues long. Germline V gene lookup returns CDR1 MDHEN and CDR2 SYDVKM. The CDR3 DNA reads TGTGCCAGCAGTGACACTCGCCGGAGCTCCTACGAGCAGTACTTC. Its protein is CASSDTRRSSYEQYF.

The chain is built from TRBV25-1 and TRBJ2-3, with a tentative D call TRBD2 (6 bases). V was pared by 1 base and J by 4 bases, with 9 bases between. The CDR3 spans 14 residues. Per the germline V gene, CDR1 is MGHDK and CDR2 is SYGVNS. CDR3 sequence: CASSELGTADTQYF. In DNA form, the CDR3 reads TGTGCCAGCAGTGAATTAGGGACTGCAGATACGCAGTATTTT.

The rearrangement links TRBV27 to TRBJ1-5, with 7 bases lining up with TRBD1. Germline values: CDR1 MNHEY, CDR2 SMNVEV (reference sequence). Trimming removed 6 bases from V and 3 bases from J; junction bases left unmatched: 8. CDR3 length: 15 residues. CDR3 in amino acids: CASRLQGRNNQPQHF. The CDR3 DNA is TGTGCCAGCAGACTACAGGGGCGAAACAATCAGCCCCAGCATTTT.

Written as DNA, the CDR3 is TGTGCCAGCACTCCCGGAAGGGAGCAGTTCTTC. Protein sequence: CASTPGREQFF. The chain recombines TRBV7-8 with TRBJ2-1; D is unresolved. V lost 7 bases and J 10 bases, leaving 11 bases between the germline ends. Looked up from germline, CDR1 is SGHVS and CDR2 is FQNEAQ. This CDR3 has 11 residues. Based on the CDR3 plus reference TRBV7-8 and TRBJ2-1, the full variable domain is GAGVSQSPRYKVAKRGQDVALRCDPISGHVSLFWYQQALGQGPEFLTYFQNEAQLDKSGLPSDRFFAERPEGSVSTLKIQRTQQEDSAVYLCASTPGREQFFGPGTRLTVL.

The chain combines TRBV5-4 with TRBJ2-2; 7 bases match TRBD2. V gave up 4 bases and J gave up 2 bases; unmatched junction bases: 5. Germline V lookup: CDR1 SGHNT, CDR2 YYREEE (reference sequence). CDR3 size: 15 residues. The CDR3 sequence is CASSPGGLNTGELFF. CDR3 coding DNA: TGTGCCAGCAGCCCGGGGGGTCTAAACACCGGGGAGCTGTTTTTT.

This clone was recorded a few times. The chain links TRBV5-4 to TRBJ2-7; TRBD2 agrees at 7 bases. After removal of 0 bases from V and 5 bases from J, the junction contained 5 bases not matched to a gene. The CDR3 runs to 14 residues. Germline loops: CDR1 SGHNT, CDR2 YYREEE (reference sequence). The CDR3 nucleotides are TGTGCCAGCAGCTTGGGGGGGAGGGCAGACGAGCAGTACTTC. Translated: CASSLGGRADEQYF. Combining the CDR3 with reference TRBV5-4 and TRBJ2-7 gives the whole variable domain ETGVTQSPTHLIKTRGQQVTLRCSSQSGHNTVSWYQQALGQGPQFIFQYYREEENGRGNFPPRFSGLQFPNYSSELNVNALELDDSALYLCASSLGGRADEQYFGPGTRLTVT.

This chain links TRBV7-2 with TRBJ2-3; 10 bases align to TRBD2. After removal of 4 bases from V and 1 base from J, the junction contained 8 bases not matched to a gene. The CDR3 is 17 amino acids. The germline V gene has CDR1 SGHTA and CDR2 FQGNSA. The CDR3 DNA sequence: TGTGCCAGCAGCTCGCGACTGAGCGGGAGGGGCACAGATACGCAGTATTTT. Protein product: CASSSRLSGRGTDTQYF.

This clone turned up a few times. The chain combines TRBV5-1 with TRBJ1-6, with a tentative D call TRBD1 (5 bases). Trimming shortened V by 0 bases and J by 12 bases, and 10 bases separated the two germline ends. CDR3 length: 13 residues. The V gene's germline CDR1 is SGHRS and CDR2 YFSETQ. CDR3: CASSLGQGGPLHF. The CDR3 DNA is TGCGCCAGCAGCTTGGGGCAGGGTGGACCCCTCCACTTT.

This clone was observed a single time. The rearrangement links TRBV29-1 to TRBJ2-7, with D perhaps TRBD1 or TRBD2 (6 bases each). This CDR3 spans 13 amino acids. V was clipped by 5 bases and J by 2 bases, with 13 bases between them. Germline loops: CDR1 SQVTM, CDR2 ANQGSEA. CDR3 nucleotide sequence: TGCAGCGTTTTGCGGGACAAAACCTACGAGCAGTACTTC. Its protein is CSVLRDKTYEQYF.

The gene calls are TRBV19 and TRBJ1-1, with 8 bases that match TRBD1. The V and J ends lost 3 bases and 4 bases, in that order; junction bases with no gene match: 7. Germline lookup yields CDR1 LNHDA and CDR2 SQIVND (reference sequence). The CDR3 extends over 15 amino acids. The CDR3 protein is CASSMSQGEGTEAFF. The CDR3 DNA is TGTGCCAGTAGTATGTCACAGGGGGAGGGCACTGAAGCTTTCTTT.

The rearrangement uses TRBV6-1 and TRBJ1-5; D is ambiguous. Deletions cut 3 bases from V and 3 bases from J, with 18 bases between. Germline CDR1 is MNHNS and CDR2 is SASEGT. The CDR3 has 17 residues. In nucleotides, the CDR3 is TGTGCCAGCAGTGAGGACTACCCTTTGTTACTCAATCAGCCCCAGCATTTT. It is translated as CASSEDYPLLLNQPQHF.

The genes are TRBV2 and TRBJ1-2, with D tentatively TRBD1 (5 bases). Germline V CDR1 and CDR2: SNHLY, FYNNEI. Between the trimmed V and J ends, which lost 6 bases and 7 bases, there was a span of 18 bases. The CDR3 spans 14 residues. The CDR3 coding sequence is TGTGCCAGCAGCCCCCGGGGGGGGATGAGTGGCTACACCTTC. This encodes CASSPRGGMSGYTF.